This T cell receptor (beta chain) was captured in a study of PD-1 blockade in mismatch repair-deficient tumors. Sequenced by immunoSEQ multiplex PCR; TCRdb stores in-frame clones only, minus some. The sample holds fewer than 20,000 clones, 84% seen once. All patients were mismatch repair deficient, assessed by either PCR or immunohistochemistry. TCR sequencing covered a few patients who responded to pembrolizumab. Sequencing was performed on PBMCs, taken 4 weeks after starting pembrolizumab. The origin of this receptor is an adult with mismatch repair-deficient cancer.

The CDR3 is CATAGLFSEAFF. CDR3 coding DNA: TGTGCCACTGCTGGCCTGTTCAGTGAAGCTTTCTTT. This rearrangement joins TRBV15 to TRBJ1-1; D is unresolved. The CDR3 has 12 residues. V was clipped by 9 bases and J by 7 bases, with 15 bases between them. Germline lookup yields CDR1 LNHNV and CDR2 YYDKDF (reference sequence). Complete variable domain (other parts from reference TRBV15 and TRBJ1-1): DAMVIQNPRYQVTQFGKPVTLSCSQTLNHNVMYWYQQKSSQAPKLLFHYYDKDFNNEADTPDNFQSRRPNTSFCFLDIRSPGLGDTAMYLCATAGLFSEAFFGQGTRLTVV.